This T cell receptor beta chain came from a study of blood T cell repertoires in COVID-19. Study information: The origin of the acute and convalescent COVID-19 samples was the United States, Italy and Spain. PBMCs, B-cell-depleted T cells, or T cells were the source of the cDNA or gDNA that made up the material.

Trimming at V came to 5 bases and at J to 8 bases, leaving 14 bases not matched to a gene. The germline V gene encodes CDR1 LGHNA and CDR2 YNFKEQ. The CDR3 runs 15 residues. This clone showed up just a few times. In the authors' workflow: By means of reference gene primer amplification, nucleated cell counts were estimated. Produced via immunoSEQ multiplex PCR; TCRdb's table is partial and in-frame only. From that table come the V and J calls and clone size; the DNA was used to work out D and trimming. This table has some 220,000 clones, approximately 80% appearing once. The V and J genes are TRBV4-2 and TRBJ1-2; 7 nucleotides line up with TRBD1. Input material: peripheral blood. This sequence originates from a man in his fifties with active or convalescent COVID-19. The CDR3 loop reads CASSVNRGPGGGYTF. The DNA for the CDR3 is TGTGCCAGCAGCGTCAACAGGGGCCCCGGAGGAGGCTACACCTTC.